The rows below give T cell receptor beta chains drawn from one sample of a study of cytomegalovirus exposure and HLA in healthy donors. Some clones are missing from TCRdb's copy, which holds only in-frame ones; the method was immunoSEQ multiplex PCR. This sample yields over 75,000 clones, of which 84% are seen a single time; approximately 2.4% belongs to the top ten. The sequenced material came from PBMCs. Receptors were obtained from a woman aged 50 to 65 in good health and CMV-seronegative. Each CDR3 is given with its conserved first and last residue. Each record gives: V gene, J gene, CDR3 protein.

TRBV9	TRBJ2-3	CASSLGLAGGPDTQYF
TRBV7-2	TRBJ2-1	CASRSRPSYNEQFF
TRBV5-1	TRBJ2-7	CASSEGPGTGGLEQYF
TRBV6-5	TRBJ1-4	CASSSSDFNEKLFF
TRBV4-1	TRBJ1-2	CASSQDEGAADYGYTF
TRBV28	TRBJ2-7	CASGIENEQYF
TRBV21-1	TRBJ2-3	CASSPGLAGVSTQYF
TRBV4-2	TRBJ2-2	CASSQEGLTNTGELFF
TRBV19	TRBJ1-2	CASSSTGGSGYTF
TRBV5-5	TRBJ1-2	CASSSRGAQIANYGYTF
TRBV29-1	TRBJ2-1	CSVVGGGGNEQFF
TRBV7-6	TRBJ2-1	CASSLLGGIYNEQFF
TRBV27	TRBJ2-3	CASSVLAGGPTDTQYF
TRBV4-3	TRBJ2-2	CASSQDIGGRGDTGELFF
TRBV28	TRBJ1-2	CASSAVTGGADYGYTF
TRBV5-5	TRBJ1-6	CASSPPQDNSPLHF
TRBV6-5	TRBJ2-7	CASCRVSGSYEQYF
TRBV25-1	TRBJ1-4	CASSDRGSGEKLFF
TRBV4-2	TRBJ2-7	CASSQDRRYEQYF
TRBV2	TRBJ2-1	CASSEEVAGAKPKGSYNEQFF
TRBV30	TRBJ1-3	CAWRGGGNTIYF
TRBV29-1	TRBJ2-2	CSVAEGLTGELFF
TRBV14	TRBJ2-4	CASSQGVAIKNIQYF
TRBV7-2	TRBJ2-2	CASSSRTSNTGELFF
TRBV9	TRBJ2-3	CASSVEGGGRWGDTQYF
TRBV28	TRBJ2-3	CASSFRDTYTDTQYF
TRBV7-8	TRBJ1-1	CASSFVQGFTEAFF
TRBV5-4	TRBJ2-5	CASSLVAGGEETQYF
TRBV28	TRBJ1-1	CANRATGSTEAFF
TRBV29-1	TRBJ1-2	CSVQGIYGYAF
TRBV25-1	TRBJ2-1	CASGPAGVYNEQFF
TRBV6-1	TRBJ1-4	CASSEDHQSGTRREKLFF
TRBV15	TRBJ1-2	CATSREGGQQYGYTF
TRBV7-9	TRBJ1-6	CASNEQSNSPLHF
TRBV7-9	TRBJ2-5	CASSIAGAQETQYF
TRBV7-2	TRBJ2-2	CASSPNRANTGELFF
TRBV6-1	TRBJ1-2	CASRRTEGYGYTF
TRBV4-2	TRBJ2-5	CASSSASGGAGETQYF
TRBV6-5	TRBJ2-7	CASYSGLASEQYF
TRBV6-5	TRBJ1-2	CASTQDRVVYGYTF